Listed below are T cell receptor beta chains from one sample, sequenced in a study of T cells in Graves' hyperthyroidism and ophthalmopathy. TCRdb re-called the multiplex PCR reads through MiXCR, storing one row per CDR3 protein. The sample has fewer than 650,000 distinct CDR3 sequences, about 15% seen once; the top ten hold around 14%. Sequences were obtained from blood. The receptors stem from a woman in her 40s with Graves' hyperthyroidism. The CDR3 runs from the conserved cysteine through the conserved F or W. D genes are given only for firm matches. The size entry is marked missing in some rows and otherwise reads once, few, many or a size class.

>TRBV19|TRBJ2-7|few|.
TGTGCCAGTAGTATTAGCAGCTTCTCCTACGAGCAGTACTTC
CASSISSFSYEQYF
>TRBV12-3/TRBV12-4|TRBJ2-3|many|TRBD2
TGTGCCAGCAGTTTAGCCCTTGTGACTAGCGGGACCGGGGCAGATACGCAGTATTTT
CASSLALVTSGTGADTQYF
>TRBV6-1|TRBJ1-2|few|TRBD1
TGTGCCACCCAATTGGGACAGGGTAACTATGGCTACACCTTC
CATQLGQGNYGYTF
>TRBV9|TRBJ2-1|few|TRBD2
TGTGCCAGCAGCGAAAGCTCTAGCGGGAGGCCCAATGGGCAGTTCTTC
CASSESSSGRPNGQFF
>TRBV10-1|TRBJ2-3|.|TRBD2
TGCGCCAGCAGTGACAGGACTAGCGGGACGACAGATACGCAGTATTTT
CASSDRTSGTTDTQYF
>TRBV6-1|TRBJ2-1|.|TRBD1
TGTGCCAGCAGACCCGGGACAGGGGGCCATGAGCAGTTCTTC
CASRPGTGGHEQFF
>TRBV30|TRBJ2-4|many|.
TGTGCCTGGAGTGTGGGGACCTTAGCCAAAAACATTCAGTACTTC
CAWSVGTLAKNIQYF
>TRBV20-1|TRBJ1-4|.|.
TGCAGTGCTTCGTTAAATGAAAAACTGTTTTTT
CSASLNEKLFF
>TRBV11-2|TRBJ2-3|many|.
TGTGCCAGCAGCTTCTCGCCTTCGGCAGCGACAAGCACAGATACGCAGTATTTT
CASSFSPSAATSTDTQYF
>TRBV2|TRBJ2-7|many|TRBD1
TGTGCCAGCAGTGACGTCGGACAGGGTGGCTACGAGCAGTACTTC
CASSDVGQGGYEQYF
>TRBV20-1|TRBJ1-4|.|TRBD1
TGCAGTGCCCCCGGGACAGGGGGTTTAGGAGAAAAACTGTTTTTT
CSAPGTGGLGEKLFF
>TRBV20-1|TRBJ2-5|.|.
TGCAGTGCTATGTTGGCGGGCCTGCAAGAGACCCAGTACTTC
CSAMLAGLQETQYF